Listed below are T cell receptor beta chains from one sample, sequenced in a study of CD8+ T cells in alopecia areata. Clones were sequenced by immunoSEQ multiplex PCR, and TCRdb holds only the in-frame ones, with some missing. The sample has 250,000 or so clones; roughly two thirds are singletons. Sample: CD4+ T cells sorted from blood, taken at week 0. Receptors originate from a human donor with alopecia areata. Each CDR3 is given with its conserved first and last residue. Fields, in order: CDR3 DNA, CDR3 protein, clone size, D gene, V gene, J gene. A D gene is named only where the DNA matches it firmly. Where a row states a size, it is once, few, many or the class of an expanded clone; other rows omit it.

TGTGCCAGCAGCCCTGGACTAGCTTACTACAATGAGCAGTTCTTC,CASSPGLAYYNEQFF,NA,TRBD2,TRBV5-6,TRBJ2-1
TGCGCCAGCAGCTCCGGGGAATCAAATCAGCCCCAGCATTTT,CASSSGESNQPQHF,NA,NA,TRBV5-1,TRBJ1-5
TGCGCCAGCAGCCAAGTCGGGACAGGGGTGAACGAGCAGTACTTC,CASSQVGTGVNEQYF,NA,TRBD1,TRBV4-1,TRBJ2-7
TGTGCCAGCAGTCTGTACAGGATACGTGAAACTGAAGCTTTCTTT,CASSLYRIRETEAFF,NA,NA,TRBV27,TRBJ1-1
TGTGCCACCAGCAGAGGTCCAGAAAACACTGAAGCTTTCTTT,CATSRGPENTEAFF,NA,NA,TRBV15,TRBJ1-1
TGCGCCAGCGGAGAACGGGGCATCCCCCAAGAGACCCAGTACTTC,CASGERGIPQETQYF,NA,NA,TRBV5-1,TRBJ2-5
TGTGCCACCAGCCGGGACAGGAGCTACGAGCAGTACTTC,CATSRDRSYEQYF,NA,TRBD1,TRBV15,TRBJ2-7
TGCAGCGTTGAAGGTTTCGGCGGGGGGTCGCCAGATACGCAGTATTTT,CSVEGFGGGSPDTQYF,NA,TRBD2,TRBV29-1,TRBJ2-3
TGTGCCTGGATAACAGGGCCAACAAGGCAGTACTTC,CAWITGPTRQYF,NA,NA,TRBV30,TRBJ2-7
TGCGCCAGCAGCCAAGCAGGGGGAGGCACCTACGAGCAGTACTTC,CASSQAGGGTYEQYF,NA,NA,TRBV4-3,TRBJ2-7
TGTGCCAGCAGCGTAGGTCGGGGGCGTCTCCTTCACGAAGATACGCAGTATTTT,CASSVGRGRLLHEDTQYF,NA,NA,TRBV9,TRBJ2-3
TGTGCCTGGAGTGTAACTAGCGGGGGGTCCACAGATACGCAGTATTTT,CAWSVTSGGSTDTQYF,NA,TRBD2,TRBV30,TRBJ2-3
TGTGCCAGCAGCGCCCCGGGGACTAGCGCTGGTGAGCAGTTCTTC,CASSAPGTSAGEQFF,NA,TRBD2,TRBV9,TRBJ2-1
TGCAGCGTCCGGACAGGGCTCGCGAACACCGGGGAGCTGTTTTTT,CSVRTGLANTGELFF,NA,TRBD1,TRBV29-1,TRBJ2-2
TGCAGCGTTGGCCGGCGGTCGGACTCTGGGGCCAACGTCCTGACTTTC,CSVGRRSDSGANVLTF,NA,NA,TRBV29-1,TRBJ2-6
TGTGCCTGGAGTGTAAAGGGATCAGACTATGGCTACACCTTC,CAWSVKGSDYGYTF,NA,NA,TRBV30,TRBJ1-2
TGTGCCTGGAGAAAATTCGGGGACAGGGGCACTAACTATGGCTACACCTTC,CAWRKFGDRGTNYGYTF,few,TRBD1,TRBV30,TRBJ1-2
TGTGCCAGCAGCGTCCTGGACAGAGTTGATGGCTACACCTTC,CASSVLDRVDGYTF,NA,NA,TRBV9,TRBJ1-2
TGTGCCTGGGACCAAGGATCCTACGAGCAGTACTTC,CAWDQGSYEQYF,NA,NA,TRBV30,TRBJ2-7
TGTGCCAGCAGCTTAGAAGGGGTGGGGACAGATACGCAGTATTTT,CASSLEGVGTDTQYF,NA,NA,TRBV11-2,TRBJ2-3
TGTGCCAGCAGCTTATCCCCCCCGGGTAAGGGTACTGAAGCTTTCTTT,CASSLSPPGKGTEAFF,NA,NA,TRBV7-9,TRBJ1-1
TGCAGCGTTGGCGGGGCTGCAGATACGCAGTATTTT,CSVGGAADTQYF,NA,NA,TRBV29-1,TRBJ2-3
TGCAGCGTTGACCTCGGTGGGGGCACAGATACGCAGTATTTT,CSVDLGGGTDTQYF,once,NA,TRBV29-1,TRBJ2-3
TGCAGCGTCGTTGTAAGGTCTGACTATGGCTACACCTTC,CSVVVRSDYGYTF,NA,NA,TRBV29-1,TRBJ1-2
TGTGCCAGCTCACCACAGAGCGCGGGGACCAGCAATCAGCCCCAGCATTTT,CASSPQSAGTSNQPQHF,NA,NA,TRBV18,TRBJ1-5
TGTGCCAGCTCACCTTCAGACTACGAGCAGTACTTC,CASSPSDYEQYF,NA,NA,TRBV18,TRBJ2-7
TGCAGCGTACAGGGGGCTCATGAAAAACTGTTTTTT,CSVQGAHEKLFF,once,TRBD1,TRBV29-1,TRBJ1-4
TGTGCCAGCAAAGACAGGGGGTTGTGGAGCGATAATTCACCCCTCCACTTT,CASKDRGLWSDNSPLHF,NA,TRBD1,TRBV2,TRBJ1-6
TGTGCCACCGAGGGACTCAACAATGAGCAGTTCTTC,CATEGLNNEQFF,NA,NA,TRBV10-3,TRBJ2-1
TGTGCCAGCTCACCACCGGGGAGCTCCTACAATGAGCAGTTCTTC,CASSPPGSSYNEQFF,few,NA,TRBV18,TRBJ2-1
TGCAGCGTTGAGACGGGCATGAACACTGAAGCTTTCTTT,CSVETGMNTEAFF,NA,NA,TRBV29-1,TRBJ1-1
TGTGCCTGGATGGGACAGTTTTTTAATTCACCCCTCCACTTT,CAWMGQFFNSPLHF,NA,TRBD1,TRBV30,TRBJ1-6
TGTGCCTGGAGTGTACTTTCTAGCGCCACAGATACGCAGTATTTT,CAWSVLSSATDTQYF,few,NA,TRBV30,TRBJ2-3
TGCGCCAGCAGCCAAGAGAGGGGACGGGAGAACACTGAAGCTTTCTTT,CASSQERGRENTEAFF,NA,NA,TRBV4-1,TRBJ1-1
TGTGCCAGCAATCGGGACAGCAAAAACATTCAGTACTTC,CASNRDSKNIQYF,NA,TRBD1,TRBV6-1,TRBJ2-4
TGTGCCAGCTCCCGACAGGGGGCGCTAGGGGCCAACGTCCTGACTTTC,CASSRQGALGANVLTF,NA,TRBD1,TRBV18,TRBJ2-6
TGCAGCGTTGAAGATCCCCGACAGGGTGAAACCACCGGGGAGCTGTTTTTT,CSVEDPRQGETTGELFF,NA,TRBD1,TRBV29-1,TRBJ2-2
TGTGCCAGCAGGAATAGCGGGGGCGAGACCCAGTACTTC,CASRNSGGETQYF,NA,TRBD2,TRBV6-1,TRBJ2-5
TGTGCCAGCAGTGCAAGAGCCGTCCGGGAAGAGACCCAGTACTTC,CASSARAVREETQYF,NA,NA,TRBV27,TRBJ2-5
TGTGCCAGCAGCTTGTGGGCGACCGGGGAGCTGTTTTTT,CASSLWATGELFF,NA,NA,TRBV5-8,TRBJ2-2
TGCAGTGCTAGTTACGAGACCCAGTACTTC,CSASYETQYF,few,NA,TRBV20-1,TRBJ2-5
TGTGCCAGCAGCCCAGCCGCCGGGACAGGGGCGGTAGCTTTCTTT,CASSPAAGTGAVAFF,NA,TRBD1,TRBV28,TRBJ1-1
TGTGCCTGGCGACCGAGTGGGATAATAGCCCAGCCCCAGCATTTT,CAWRPSGIIAQPQHF,NA,NA,TRBV30,TRBJ1-5
TGTGCCTGGAGTGTTTTTTGGGGGGGACACGGAGAGTACGAGCAGTACTTC,CAWSVFWGGHGEYEQYF,NA,NA,TRBV30,TRBJ2-7
TGTGCCAGCAGTGGCGCGGGACCTGAGCAGTTCTTC,CASSGAGPEQFF,NA,NA,TRBV2,TRBJ2-1
TGTGCCAGCAGCTTAGCTACAGGAGCTAACTATGGCTACACCTTC,CASSLATGANYGYTF,NA,NA,TRBV7-9,TRBJ1-2
TGTGCCAGCAGTCCATCCCGGGGGCGCCTTGTTGGCTACACCTTC,CASSPSRGRLVGYTF,NA,NA,TRBV6-6,TRBJ1-2
TGTGCCAGCAGCCCCCTTGGGGGGCCGAATCAGCCCCAGCATTTT,CASSPLGGPNQPQHF,NA,NA,TRBV7-9,TRBJ1-5
TGTGCCATCAGTGAGTCGAGATTGAACACTGAAGCTTTCTTT,CAISESRLNTEAFF,NA,NA,TRBV10-3,TRBJ1-1
TGTGCCAGCAGTCACCACGGTAGCAATCAGCCCCAGCATTTT,CASSHHGSNQPQHF,NA,NA,TRBV6-5,TRBJ1-5
TGCAGCGGGACCCTAGCGACTCAAGAGACCCAGTACTTC,CSGTLATQETQYF,NA,NA,TRBV29-1,TRBJ2-5
TGTGCCAGCAGCCCCATCGGACAGGGGGCAGGTGGGGCCAACGTCCTGACTTTC,CASSPIGQGAGGANVLTF,NA,TRBD1,TRBV11-2,TRBJ2-6